The next 16 T cell receptor beta chains were all read from a single sample in a study of control samples from healthy donors and cancer patients. Profiling relied on immunoSEQ multiplex PCR, and the TCRdb table lists in-frame clones only, not all of them. The profile shows 120,000 to 150,000 clones, about 89% of them singletons. The specimen sequenced was blood. The receptors derive from a man younger than 35 in good health.

The rearrangement links TRBV27 to TRBJ2-2; D is perhaps TRBD1 (5 bases). V lost 8 bases and J 6 bases, leaving 10 bases between the germline ends. Germline V gene lookup returns CDR1 MNHEY and CDR2 SMNVEV (reference sequence). This CDR3 has 12 residues. The CDR3 spells CASGQGSGELFF. CDR3 DNA: TGTGCCAGCGGCCAGGGTTCCGGGGAGCTGTTTTTT.

This chain joins TRBV6-2 or TRBV6-3 and TRBJ2-1; 7 bases agree with TRBD1. The ends lost 5 bases at V and 3 bases at J; junction bases unmatched: 16. The CDR3 spans 18 residues. Germline-derived CDR1 and CDR2 are MNHEY and SVGEGT. CDR3 in DNA: TGTGCCAGCAGTCCCGACTTCGAGGGGGCCGGAAACTACAATGAGCAGTTCTTC. Residues: CASSPDFEGAGNYNEQFF.

This clone was recorded once. This chain links TRBV5-4 with TRBJ1-2; 10 bases match TRBD1. The trim removed 5 bases at V and 3 bases at J, leaving 7 bases unmatched. Germline-derived CDR1 and CDR2 are SGHNT and YYREEE (reference sequence). The length of the CDR3 is 15 residues. The DNA for the CDR3 is TGTGCCAGCAGATACCGGGACAGGGGAGACTATGGCTACACCTTC. It translates to CASRYRDRGDYGYTF.

The chain recombines TRBV5-4 with TRBJ2-6, with D uncertain. Germline CDR1 reads SGHNT; CDR2 reads YYREEE (reference sequence). V lost 3 bases and J lost 13, with 11 bases in between. The CDR3 runs to 12 residues. Here the CDR3 reads CASSYWPQVLTF. The CDR3 DNA sequence: TGTGCCAGCAGCTATTGGCCTCAGGTCCTGACTTTC.

V gene TRBV27 combines with J gene TRBJ2-2, with TRBD2 as a possible D gene (5 bases). Trimming pared 3 bases from V and 1 base from J, leaving 6 bases between. In germline, CDR1 is MNHEY, CDR2 SMNVEV (reference sequence). The CDR3 extends over 14 amino acids. CDR3 protein: CASSFRGNTGELFF. The CDR3 region has the DNA TGTGCCAGCAGTTTCCGGGGGAACACCGGGGAGCTGTTTTTT.

This sequence joins TRBV13 and TRBJ2-5; no firm D call. The V end lost 6 bases, the J end lost 2 bases, and 10 bases lay between the germline ends. The CDR3 is 13 residues long. The germline CDR1 and CDR2 sequences are PRHDT and FYEKMQ (reference sequence). The CDR3 sequence is CASSWNRQETQYF. In nucleotides, the CDR3 is TGTGCCAGCAGTTGGAACAGACAAGAGACCCAGTACTTC.

The CDR3 is CASSLGDTQYF. As DNA, the CDR3 is TGTGCCAGCAGCCTCGGGGATACGCAGTATTTT. The chain combines TRBV6-4 with TRBJ2-3; D gene unclear. The CDR3 sequence is 11 residues long. With 6 bases removed from V and 6 bases from J, the gap between germline ends came to 7 bases. CDR1 is MRHNA, CDR2 SNTAGT, per germline.

V and J are TRBV5-6 and TRBJ1-2, with D perhaps matching TRBD1 (5 bases). This CDR3 spans 13 amino acids. Looked up from germline, CDR1 is SGHDT and CDR2 is YYEEEE. The V and J ends lost 1 base and 6 bases respectively, with 10 bases between them. CDR3 sequence: CASSLWGVDGYTF. The CDR3 nucleotides are TGTGCCAGCAGCTTGTGGGGGGTGGATGGCTACACCTTC.

This sequence joins TRBV6-7 and TRBJ1-5; a possible D gene is TRBD1 (5 bases). TRBV6-7 is sorted into the ORF group, with uncertain function. CDR3 length: 14 residues. Trimming pared 2 bases from V and 6 bases from J, leaving 11 bases between. CDR3 loop: CASSYRGQGQPQHF. The CDR3, as DNA: TGTGCCAGCAGTTACCGGGGCCAGGGTCAGCCCCAGCATTTT.

V gene TRBV4-1 combines with J gene TRBJ2-1, with 9 bases identical to TRBD2. The CDR3 is made up of 16 amino acids. Trimming removed 1 base from V and 3 bases from J; junction bases left unmatched: 4. The germline CDR1 and CDR2 sequences are MGHRA and YSYEKL. This chain's CDR3 is CASSQVASGVYNEQFF. The DNA of the CDR3 is TGCGCCAGCAGCCAAGTGGCTAGCGGGGTCTACAATGAGCAGTTCTTC.

This clone was seen a single time. The rearrangement uses TRBV7-7 and TRBJ2-1; a weak D match, TRBD1 (6 bases). Germline loops: CDR1 SSHAT, CDR2 FNYEAQ (reference sequence). Trimming removed 5 bases at V and 0 bases at J, with 11 bases between. The CDR3 totals 15 residues. The CDR3 spells CASSPGTNSYNEQFF. CDR3 bases: TGTGCCAGCAGCCCGGGGACAAACTCCTACAATGAGCAGTTCTTC.

The rearrangement uses TRBV7-9 and TRBJ1-6, with D maybe TRBD1 (5 bases). Germline V lookup: CDR1 SEHNR, CDR2 FQNEAQ (reference sequence). The CDR3 consists of 15 residues. V lost 4 bases to trimming and J lost 2 bases, with 9 bases between them. CDR3 DNA: TGTGCCAGCAGCTCAGGGCCTGCCTATAATTCACCCCTCCACTTT. Encoded protein: CASSSGPAYNSPLHF.

This clone was seen only once. This sequence joins TRBV19 and TRBJ1-5; D unresolved. The germline V gene encodes CDR1 LNHDA and CDR2 SQIVND (reference sequence). CDR3 length: 16 residues. Trimming cost V 4 bases and J 0 bases, with 13 bases left between them. The CDR3 loop reads CASSRSAESSNQPQHF. The CDR3 DNA reads TGTGCCAGTAGTAGGTCCGCGGAATCTAGCAATCAGCCCCAGCATTTT.

V is TRBV4-3 and J is TRBJ2-7; D might be TRBD2 (6 bases). The V end lost 1 base, the J end lost 3 bases, and 10 bases lay between the germline ends. Germline values: CDR1 LGHNA, CDR2 YSLEER. The length of the CDR3 is 14 residues. The CDR3 region has the DNA TGCGCCAGCAGCCAAGGGGGGGTTGGCTACGAGCAGTACTTC. Protein product: CASSQGGVGYEQYF.

V is TRBV5-1 and J is TRBJ2-1; D is uncertain. Germline CDR1 SGHRS, CDR2 YFSETQ. The CDR3 has 13 residues. V was clipped by 0 bases and J by 9 bases, with 10 bases between them. CDR3 residues: CASSLVADGEQFF. For the CDR3, the DNA is TGCGCCAGCAGCTTGGTGGCGGACGGTGAGCAGTTCTTC.

This chain joins TRBV11-2 and TRBJ2-3; a possible D gene is TRBD1 (5 bases). Germline V gene lookup returns CDR1 SGHAT and CDR2 FQNNGV. The CDR3 is 14 amino acids. Trimming removed 3 bases at V and 1 base at J, with 8 bases between. CDR3 in DNA: TGTGCCAGCAGCTTTGACAGCGGCACAGATACGCAGTATTTT. It specifies CASSFDSGTDTQYF.